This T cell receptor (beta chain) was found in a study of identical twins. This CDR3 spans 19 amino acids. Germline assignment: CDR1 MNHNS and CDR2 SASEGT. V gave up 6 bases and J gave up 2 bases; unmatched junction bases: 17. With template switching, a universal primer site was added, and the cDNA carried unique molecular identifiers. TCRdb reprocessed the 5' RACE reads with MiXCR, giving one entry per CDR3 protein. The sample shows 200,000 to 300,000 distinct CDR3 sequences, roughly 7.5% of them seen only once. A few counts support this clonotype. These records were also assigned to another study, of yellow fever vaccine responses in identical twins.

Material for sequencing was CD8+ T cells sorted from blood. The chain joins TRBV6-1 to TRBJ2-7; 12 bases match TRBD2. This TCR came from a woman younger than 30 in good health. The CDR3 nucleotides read TGTGCCAGCAGGCCAAGGCTAGCGGGAGGGCCTTATCTCCCCTACGAGCAGTACTTC. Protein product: CASRPRLAGGPYLPYEQYF.